Each of the 28 T cell receptor beta chains below was sequenced from the same sample in a study of technical replicates of blood from a few donors. Measured with immunoSEQ multiplex PCR; TCRdb has only the in-frame clones, and not every one. The sample has 45,000 to 65,000 clones, more than 90% seen once; the top ten hold around 3%. The sample consisted of PBMCs. These TCRs come from a human donor in good health. Some clones in this sample may be carry-over from other donors' samples.

The rearrangement joins TRBV30 to TRBJ1-1; D unclear. Germline V gene data show CDR1 as GTSNPN and CDR2 as SVGIG (reference sequence). CDR3 length: 12 amino acids. V lost 3 bases to trimming and J lost 1 base, with 6 bases between them. The CDR3 coding sequence is TGTGCCTGGAGCCGGGAGAACACTGAAGCTTTCTTT. This sequence encodes CAWSRENTEAFF.

The chain links TRBV19 to TRBJ1-1; D is unclear. CDR1 LNHDA and CDR2 SQIVND come from the germline V gene (reference sequence). V lost 6 bases, J lost 4 bases, and 12 bases lay in between. CDR3 length equals 13 residues. The CDR3 loop reads CASSRSSGTEAFF. CDR3 DNA sequence: TGTGCCAGTAGCCGCAGCTCGGGCACTGAAGCTTTCTTT.

The chain recombines TRBV5-6 with TRBJ2-2; TRBD1 might be the D (5 bases). With 1 base removed from V and 4 bases from J, the gap between germline ends came to 8 bases. CDR1 and CDR2 from the germline V gene are SGHDT and YYEEEE. This CDR3 has 14 amino acids. Written as DNA, the CDR3 is TGTGCCAGCAGCTTGAGGGGAATCACCGGGGAGCTGTTTTTT. Residues: CASSLRGITGELFF.

The rearrangement uses TRBV11-2 and TRBJ1-3; D is unresolved. This CDR3 is 16 amino acids long. Trimming took 5 bases from V and 8 from J, leaving 22 bases between them. Germline values: CDR1 SGHAT, CDR2 FQNNGV. The DNA for the CDR3 is TGTGCCAGCAGCCCGGGGTTTGGCAGTTCAACGGACACCATATATTTT. Its translation is CASSPGFGSSTDTIYF.

CDR3 sequence reads: CASSSGHQFYEQYF. DNA for the CDR3: TGTGCCAGCAGCTCGGGACACCAGTTCTACGAGCAGTACTTC. The genes are TRBV7-8 and TRBJ2-7, with a possible D match to TRBD1 (6 bases). V lost 4 bases and J 3 bases, leaving 13 bases between the germline ends. The CDR3 length is 14 residues. Germline values: CDR1 SGHVS, CDR2 FQNEAQ.

The genes are TRBV6-5 and TRBJ2-1, with TRBD2 matching over 11 bases. J gave up 8 bases and V 2 bases, and 5 bases lay outside the gene matches. The V gene's germline CDR1 is MNHEY and CDR2 SVGAGI. The CDR3 has 15 residues. The CDR3 bases are TGTGCCAGCAGTTACGACGGACTAGCGGGTTATGAGCAGTTCTTC. Translating gives CASSYDGLAGYEQFF.

This chain uses TRBV7-2 with TRBJ2-6; D is uncertain. The length of the CDR3 is 15 residues. Trimming shortened V by 4 bases and J by 0 bases, and 7 bases separated the two germline ends. Looked up from germline, CDR1 is SGHTA and CDR2 is FQGNSA. The CDR3 reads CASSSHLSGANVLTF. For the CDR3, the DNA is TGTGCCAGCAGCTCACACCTCTCTGGGGCCAACGTCCTGACTTTC.

V and J are TRBV13 and TRBJ2-1; TRBD2 matches at 16 bases. This CDR3 comprises 20 residues. Germline V gene sequence: CDR1 PRHDT, CDR2 FYEKMQ (reference sequence). J was trimmed by 2 bases and V by 4 bases; bases with no gene match: 11. In DNA form, the CDR3 reads TGTGCCAGCAGCTCAGGCCCAGGGACTAGCGGGAGGGAAACCTACAATGAGCAGTTCTTC. The encoded protein is CASSSGPGTSGRETYNEQFF. Looking up the rest from reference TRBV13 and TRBJ2-1 gives the full variable domain: AAGVIQSPRHLIKEKRETATLKCYPIPRHDTVYWYQQGPGQDPQFLISFYEKMQSDKGSIPDRFSAQQFSDYHSELNMSSLELGDSALYFCASSSGPGTSGRETYNEQFFGPGTRLTVL.

The chain carries TRBV2 and TRBJ2-5, with 8 nucleotides matching TRBD2. V lost 6 bases to trimming and J lost 5 bases; unmatched junction nucleotides: 8. The germline V gene has CDR1 SNHLY and CDR2 FYNNEI. The CDR3 is 14 amino acids. The CDR3 DNA follows: TGTGCCAGCAGATCCACGGGGGGGCGGGAGACCCAGTACTTC. It encodes CASRSTGGRETQYF.

V gene TRBV7-9 combines with J gene TRBJ2-5; possibly TRBD2 for D (7 bases). V was cut by 4 bases and J by 14 bases, with 17 bases left in between. The germline CDR1 and CDR2 sequences are SEHNR and FQNEAQ (reference sequence). The CDR3 length is 12 residues. This CDR3 is CASSSGGPSSYF. Written as DNA, the CDR3 is TGTGCCAGCAGCTCCGGGGGGCCCTCCAGCTACTTC.

The chain is built from TRBV5-1 and TRBJ2-1; the match to TRBD2 covers 12 bases. V trimming: 0 bases; J trimming: 6 bases; junction bases outside the gene matches: 1. The CDR3 contains 15 residues. Germline V gene data show CDR1 as SGHRS and CDR2 as YFSETQ. This CDR3 is CASSLGLAGVNEQFF. CDR3 DNA sequence: TGCGCCAGCAGCTTGGGACTAGCGGGAGTCAATGAGCAGTTCTTC. The variable domain in full, with the rest retrieved from reference TRBV5-1 and TRBJ2-1, is KAGVTQTPRYLIKTRGQQVTLSCSPISGHRSVSWYQQTPGQGLQFLFEYFSETQRNKGNFPGRFSGRQFSNSRSEMNVSTLELGDSALYLCASSLGLAGVNEQFFGPGTRLTVL.

The chain carries TRBV11-2 and TRBJ1-1; 7 nucleotides align to TRBD1. Trimming cost V 3 bases and J 3 bases; bases outside gene matches: 13. Germline V lookup: CDR1 SGHAT, CDR2 FQNNGV. This CDR3 is built from 17 residues. Here the CDR3 reads CASSLGGRGTGDTEAFF. The CDR3 region has the DNA TGTGCCAGCAGCTTGGGGGGCAGGGGGACTGGGGACACTGAAGCTTTCTTT.

The V and J genes are TRBV4-2 and TRBJ2-1, with 12 positions matching TRBD2. Germline V gene lookup returns CDR1 LGHNA and CDR2 YNFKEQ. This CDR3 spans 16 amino acids. V dropped 1 base and J dropped 4; count of bases not matched to a gene: 2. The CDR3 loop reads CASSQGTSGEYNEQFF. In DNA, the CDR3 is TGTGCCAGCAGCCAAGGGACTAGCGGGGAGTACAATGAGCAGTTCTTC.

V and J are TRBV7-2 and TRBJ2-5; 10 bases fit TRBD1. CDR3 length: 14 amino acids. The V gene's germline CDR1 is SGHTA and CDR2 FQGNSA. V was clipped by 5 bases and J by 6 bases; unmatched bases: 6. CDR3 nucleotide sequence: TGTGCCAGCAGCCGGGGACAGGGGAAGAAGACCCAGTACTTC. Translating gives CASSRGQGKKTQYF.

Written as DNA, the CDR3 is TGTGCCAGCAGCCAGGGGACAGGGCAAGAGACCCAGTACTTC. It specifies CASSQGTGQETQYF. The chain has TRBV7-9 and TRBJ2-5, with 9 bases aligning to TRBD1. This CDR3 has 14 residues. With V trimmed by 5 bases and J by 2 bases, 3 bases remained unmatched. CDR1 is SEHNR, CDR2 FQNEAQ, per germline (reference sequence).

The V and J genes are TRBV7-9 and TRBJ1-5; D is unclear. Germline V lookup: CDR1 SEHNR, CDR2 FQNEAQ (reference sequence). This CDR3 is built from 12 residues. With 4 bases removed from V and 4 bases from J, the gap between germline ends came to 5 bases. The CDR3: CASSSGNQPQHF. The CDR3 coding sequence is TGTGCCAGCAGCTCGGGGAATCAGCCCCAGCATTTT.

The gene calls are TRBV4-3 and TRBJ1-2; D is uncertain. Trimming left V 0 bases short and J 5 bases short, with 13 bases between. This CDR3 region has 15 residues. In germline, CDR1 is LGHNA, CDR2 YSLEER. The CDR3 bases are TGCGCCAGCAGCCAAGATACCCGAGGCCTTTATGGCTACACCTTC. The encoded protein is CASSQDTRGLYGYTF.

This chain uses TRBV30 with TRBJ1-2, with 10 bases lining up with TRBD1. The CDR3 is 18 amino acids. The V segment lost 2 bases and the J segment 7 bases; nucleotides outside the gene matches: 19. Germline-derived CDR1 and CDR2 are GTSNPN and SVGIG (reference sequence). This chain's CDR3 is CAWSPSPRQGARRRGYTF. For the CDR3, the DNA is TGTGCCTGGAGTCCCTCTCCTAGACAGGGGGCGAGAAGACGTGGCTACACCTTC.

The gene calls are TRBV27 and TRBJ1-2; D is perhaps TRBD1 (6 bases). Germline V gene lookup returns CDR1 MNHEY and CDR2 SMNVEV (reference sequence). The CDR3 is 14 amino acids. V was pared by 5 bases and J by 8 bases, with 18 bases between. The CDR3 region has the DNA TGTGCCAGCAGTGAGTACGGGACAAATAAAGGCTACACCTTC. This gives the protein CASSEYGTNKGYTF.

This chain uses TRBV11-2 with TRBJ2-7; D ambiguous. The V gene lost 5 bases and the J gene lost 2 bases, with 10 bases spanning the gap. The CDR3 runs to 13 residues. CDR1 and CDR2 from the germline V gene are SGHAT and FQNNGV. In DNA form, the CDR3 reads TGTGCCAGCAGCGTGCCTCCGGCCTACGAGCAGTACTTC. Amino acids: CASSVPPAYEQYF.

J is TRBJ2-3 and V is TRBV12-5, with 10 bases matching TRBD1. Trimming at V came to 1 base and at J to 13 bases, leaving 5 bases not matched to a gene. CDR1 and CDR2 (germline): LGHNT, FRNRAP. This CDR3 is built from 13 residues. CDR3 nucleotide sequence: TGTGCTAGTGGTTTGGACCCCGGGACAGGGGAGTATTTT. Amino acid sequence: CASGLDPGTGEYF.

The gene calls are TRBV6-1 and TRBJ1-2, with 9 bases lining up with TRBD1. Germline V gene data show CDR1 as MNHNS and CDR2 as SASEGT. The ends lost 4 bases at V and 6 bases at J; junction bases unmatched: 6. This CDR3 has 14 amino acids. Here the CDR3 reads CASSVQGAGDGYTF. DNA for the CDR3: TGTGCCAGCAGTGTACAGGGGGCGGGAGATGGCTACACCTTC.

The V call is TRBV7-2, the J call TRBJ1-4; TRBD1 is a possible D gene (5 bases). Germline V gene data show CDR1 as SGHTA and CDR2 as FQGNSA. This CDR3 contains 15 residues. With 0 bases removed from V and 7 bases from J, the gap between germline ends came to 12 bases. The CDR3 region is CASSLAGGVGEKLFF. The CDR3 DNA follows: TGTGCCAGCAGCTTAGCGGGGGGAGTAGGTGAAAAACTGTTTTTT.

The chain is built from TRBV19 and TRBJ1-2, with 9 bases matching TRBD1. The CDR3 sequence is 14 residues long. CDR1 and CDR2 from the germline V gene are LNHDA and SQIVND (reference sequence). CDR3 sequence: CVTGGGPPSYGYTF. The CDR3 bases are TGTGTTACAGGGGGCGGCCCCCCTTCCTATGGCTACACCTTC. Using reference TRBV19 and TRBJ1-2 for the parts outside the CDR3, the full variable domain is DGGITQSPKYLFRKEGQNVTLSCEQNLNHDAMYWYRQDPGQGLRLIYYSQIVNDFQKGDIAEGYSVSREKKESFPLTVTSAQKNPTAFYLCVTGGGPPSYGYTFGSGTRLTVV.

This chain connects TRBV18 to TRBJ1-4; D perhaps matches TRBD1 (5 bases). In germline, CDR1 is KGHSH, CDR2 LQKENI. CDR3 length: 13 residues. Between the trimmed V and J ends, which lost 5 bases and 15 bases, there was a span of 19 bases. CDR3: CASSNDRGLVLFF. CDR3 nucleotides: TGTGCCAGCTCAAACGACAGAGGACTAGTTTTGTTTTTT.

The rearrangement uses TRBV20-1 and TRBJ1-3, with D unclear. Germline loops: CDR1 DFQATT, CDR2 SNEGSKA (reference sequence). This CDR3 contains 11 residues. The V gene lost 3 bases and the J gene lost 6 bases, with 6 bases spanning the gap. The CDR3 is CSASLENTIYF. CDR3 nucleotides: TGCAGTGCTAGCTTAGAAAACACCATATATTTT.

This clone has only one observation. This chain links TRBV7-8 with TRBJ1-3, with 9 bases aligning to TRBD1. Germline CDR1 SGHVS, CDR2 FQNEAQ. Trimming cost V 5 bases and J 2 bases; bases outside gene matches: 13. The CDR3 is made up of 18 amino acids. CDR3 protein: CASSARRTGATTGNTIYF. CDR3 nucleotide sequence: TGTGCCAGCAGCGCACGGCGGACAGGGGCTACAACTGGAAACACCATATATTTT.

The V call is TRBV13, the J call TRBJ1-1; the match to TRBD1 covers 7 bases. CDR3 length: 14 amino acids. V lost 5 bases, J lost 4 bases, and 7 bases stayed unmatched. The germline gives CDR1 PRHDT, CDR2 FYEKMQ (reference sequence). CDR3 DNA: TGTGCCAGCAGCCAAAAAGGGGGCGTCACTGAAGCTTTCTTT. This translates into CASSQKGGVTEAFF.